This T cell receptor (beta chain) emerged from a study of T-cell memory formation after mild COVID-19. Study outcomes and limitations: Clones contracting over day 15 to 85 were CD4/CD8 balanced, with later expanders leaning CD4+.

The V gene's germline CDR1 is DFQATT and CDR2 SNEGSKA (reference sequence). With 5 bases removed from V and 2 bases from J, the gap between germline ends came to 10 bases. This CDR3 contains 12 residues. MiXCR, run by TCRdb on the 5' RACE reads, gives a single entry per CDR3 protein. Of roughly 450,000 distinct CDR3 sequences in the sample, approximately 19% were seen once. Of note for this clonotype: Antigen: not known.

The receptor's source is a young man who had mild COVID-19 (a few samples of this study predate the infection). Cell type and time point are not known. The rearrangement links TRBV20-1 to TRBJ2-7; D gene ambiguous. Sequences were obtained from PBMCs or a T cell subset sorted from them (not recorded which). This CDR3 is CSARTATYEQYF. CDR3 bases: TGCAGTGCTCGGACGGCGACCTACGAGCAGTACTTC.